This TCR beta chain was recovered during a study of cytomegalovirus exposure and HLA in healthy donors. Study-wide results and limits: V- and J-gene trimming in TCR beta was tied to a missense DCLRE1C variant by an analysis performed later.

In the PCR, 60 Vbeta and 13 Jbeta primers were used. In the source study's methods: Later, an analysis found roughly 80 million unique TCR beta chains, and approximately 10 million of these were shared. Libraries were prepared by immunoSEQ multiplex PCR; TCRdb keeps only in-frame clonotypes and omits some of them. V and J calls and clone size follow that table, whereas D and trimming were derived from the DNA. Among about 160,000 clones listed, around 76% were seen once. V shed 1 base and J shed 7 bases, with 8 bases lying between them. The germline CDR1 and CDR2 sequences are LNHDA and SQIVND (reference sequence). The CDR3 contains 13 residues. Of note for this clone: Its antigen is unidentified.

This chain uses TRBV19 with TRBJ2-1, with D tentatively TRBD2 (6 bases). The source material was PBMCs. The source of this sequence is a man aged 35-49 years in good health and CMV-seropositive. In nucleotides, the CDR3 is TGTGCCAGTAGTATAGTTCGGGGGAATGAGCAGTTCTTC. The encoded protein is CASSIVRGNEQFF.